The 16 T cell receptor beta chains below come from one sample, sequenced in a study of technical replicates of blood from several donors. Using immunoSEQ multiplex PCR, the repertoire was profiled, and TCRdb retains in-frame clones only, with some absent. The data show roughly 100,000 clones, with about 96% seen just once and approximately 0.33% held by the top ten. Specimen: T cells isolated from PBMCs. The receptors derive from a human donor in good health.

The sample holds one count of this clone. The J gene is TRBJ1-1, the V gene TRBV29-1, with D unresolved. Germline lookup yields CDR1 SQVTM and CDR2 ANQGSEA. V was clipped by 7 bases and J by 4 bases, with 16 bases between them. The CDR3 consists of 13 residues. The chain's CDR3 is CSASRVGGTEAFF. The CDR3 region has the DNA TGCAGCGCTAGTCGGGTTGGAGGCACTGAAGCTTTCTTT. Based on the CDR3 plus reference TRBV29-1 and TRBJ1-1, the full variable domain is SAVISQKPSRDICQRGTSLTIQCQVDSQVTMMFWYRQQPGQSLTLIATANQGSEATYESGFVIDKFPISRPNLTFSTLTVSNMSPEDSSIYLCSASRVGGTEAFFGQGTRLTVV.

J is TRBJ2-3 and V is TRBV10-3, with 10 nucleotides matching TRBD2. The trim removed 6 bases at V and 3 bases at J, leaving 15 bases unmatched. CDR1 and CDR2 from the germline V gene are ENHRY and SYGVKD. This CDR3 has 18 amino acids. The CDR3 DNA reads TGTGCCATCAGGGGGCGGCTAGCGGGAGCAACAGGGACAGATACGCAGTATTTT. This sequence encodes CAIRGRLAGATGTDTQYF.

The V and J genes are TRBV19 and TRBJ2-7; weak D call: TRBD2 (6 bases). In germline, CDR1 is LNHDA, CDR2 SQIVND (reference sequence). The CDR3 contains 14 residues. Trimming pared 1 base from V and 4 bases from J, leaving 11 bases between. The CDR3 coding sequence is TGTGCCAGTAGTATAGCGGGAGAAGGGTACGAGCAGTACTTC. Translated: CASSIAGEGYEQYF.

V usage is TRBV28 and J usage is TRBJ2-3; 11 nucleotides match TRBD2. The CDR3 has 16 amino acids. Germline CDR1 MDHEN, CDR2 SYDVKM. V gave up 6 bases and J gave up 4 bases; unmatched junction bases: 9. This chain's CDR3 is CASSNELAGVSDTQYF. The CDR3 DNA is TGTGCCAGCAGCAACGAACTAGCGGGAGTTTCAGATACGCAGTATTTT.

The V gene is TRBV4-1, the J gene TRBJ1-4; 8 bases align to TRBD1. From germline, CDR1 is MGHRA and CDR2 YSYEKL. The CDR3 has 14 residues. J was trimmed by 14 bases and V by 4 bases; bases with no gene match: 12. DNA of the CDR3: TGCGCCAGCAGCCTACCCGGGACAGGACAAGGGCTGTTTTTT. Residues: CASSLPGTGQGLFF.

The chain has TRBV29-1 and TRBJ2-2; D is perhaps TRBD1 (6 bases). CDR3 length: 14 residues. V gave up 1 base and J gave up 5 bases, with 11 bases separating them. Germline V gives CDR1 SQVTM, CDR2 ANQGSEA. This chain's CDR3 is CSVEGNRVTGELFF. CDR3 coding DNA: TGCAGCGTTGAAGGGAACAGGGTGACCGGGGAGCTGTTTTTT.

For the CDR3, the DNA is TGTGCCATCAGTGAAGGGACTAACTACGAGCAGTACTTC. Translated: CAISEGTNYEQYF. The genes are TRBV10-3 and TRBJ2-7; 7 nucleotides line up with TRBD2. The CDR3 loop spans 13 amino acids. With V trimmed by 3 bases and J by 3 bases, 2 bases remained unmatched. In germline, CDR1 is ENHRY, CDR2 SYGVKD.

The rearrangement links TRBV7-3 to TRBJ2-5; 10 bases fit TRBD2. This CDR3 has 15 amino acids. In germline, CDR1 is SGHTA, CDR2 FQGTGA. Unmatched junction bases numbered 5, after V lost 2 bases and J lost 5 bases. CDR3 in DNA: TGTGCCAGCAGCTTACATGGGACTAGCGAGGAGACCCAGTACTTC. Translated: CASSLHGTSEETQYF.

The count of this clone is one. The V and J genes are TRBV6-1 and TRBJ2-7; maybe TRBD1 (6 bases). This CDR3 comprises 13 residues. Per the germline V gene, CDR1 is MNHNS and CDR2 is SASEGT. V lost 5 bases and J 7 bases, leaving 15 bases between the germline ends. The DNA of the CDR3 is TGTGCCAGCAGTAGAACAGGGTTTGAAGAGCAGTACTTC. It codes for CASSRTGFEEQYF.

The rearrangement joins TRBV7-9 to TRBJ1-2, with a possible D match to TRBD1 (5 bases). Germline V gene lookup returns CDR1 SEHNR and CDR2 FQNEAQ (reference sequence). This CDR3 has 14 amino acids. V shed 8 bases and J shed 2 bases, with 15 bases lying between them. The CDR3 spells CASSKTAGNYGYTF. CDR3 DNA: TGTGCCAGCTCAAAGACAGCTGGGAACTATGGCTACACCTTC.

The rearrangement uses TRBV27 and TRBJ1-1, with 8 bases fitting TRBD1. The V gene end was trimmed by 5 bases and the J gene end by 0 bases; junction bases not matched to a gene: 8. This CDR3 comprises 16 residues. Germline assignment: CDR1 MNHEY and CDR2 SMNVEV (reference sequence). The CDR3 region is CASSPGGPIMNTEAFF. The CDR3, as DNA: TGTGCCAGCAGTCCAGGGGGCCCCATTATGAACACTGAAGCTTTCTTT.

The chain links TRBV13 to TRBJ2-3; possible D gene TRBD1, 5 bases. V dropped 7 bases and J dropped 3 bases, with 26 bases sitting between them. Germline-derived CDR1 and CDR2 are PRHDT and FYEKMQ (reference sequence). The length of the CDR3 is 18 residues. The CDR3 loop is CASTPLAAFSSGTDTQYF. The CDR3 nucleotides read TGTGCCAGCACCCCCCTGGCGGCCTTCTCGTCAGGGACAGATACGCAGTATTTT. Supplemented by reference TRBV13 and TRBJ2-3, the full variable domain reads AAGVIQSPRHLIKEKRETATLKCYPIPRHDTVYWYQQGPGQDPQFLISFYEKMQSDKGSIPDRFSAQQFSDYHSELNMSSLELGDSALYFCASTPLAAFSSGTDTQYFGPGTRLTVL.

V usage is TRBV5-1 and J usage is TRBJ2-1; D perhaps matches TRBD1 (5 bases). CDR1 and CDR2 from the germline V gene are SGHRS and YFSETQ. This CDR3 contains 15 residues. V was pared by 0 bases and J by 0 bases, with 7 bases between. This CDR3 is CASSLGQSSYNEQFF. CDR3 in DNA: TGCGCCAGCAGCTTGGGACAGAGCTCCTACAATGAGCAGTTCTTC.

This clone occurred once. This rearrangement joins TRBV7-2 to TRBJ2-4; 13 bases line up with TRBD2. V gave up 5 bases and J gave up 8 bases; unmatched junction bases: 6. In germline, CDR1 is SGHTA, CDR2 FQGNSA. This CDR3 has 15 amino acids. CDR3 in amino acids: CASSPTSGREDIQYF. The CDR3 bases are TGTGCCAGCAGCCCCACTAGCGGGAGGGAGGACATTCAGTACTTC.

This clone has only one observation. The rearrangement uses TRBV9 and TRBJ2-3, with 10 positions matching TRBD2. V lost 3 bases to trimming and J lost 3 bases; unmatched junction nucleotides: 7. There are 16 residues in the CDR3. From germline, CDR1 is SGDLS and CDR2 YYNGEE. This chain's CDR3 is CASSASSGSSTDTQYF. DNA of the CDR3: TGTGCCAGCAGCGCGTCTAGCGGGAGTAGTACAGATACGCAGTATTTT.

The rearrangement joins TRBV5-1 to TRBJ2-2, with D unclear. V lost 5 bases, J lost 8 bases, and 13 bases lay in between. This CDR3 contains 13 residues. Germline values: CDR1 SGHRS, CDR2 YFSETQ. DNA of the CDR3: TGCGCCAGCAGGCCTACTGGAGTAGGGGAGCTGTTTTTT. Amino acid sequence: CASRPTGVGELFF.